The next 27 T cell receptor beta chains were all read from a single sample in a study of metastatic and nonmetastatic thyroid tumors. Patients underwent thyroid surgery, and none had received any treatment before it. MiXCR reprocessed the PCR reads for TCRdb. The sample carries around 34,000 clones, about 17% recorded once. The sample taken for sequencing was blood. Source of these receptors: a female donor with papillary thyroid cancer or a benign thyroid nodule (not recorded which). Some clones in this sample may be carry-over from other donors' samples.

This clone was seen at least ten times. This chain joins TRBV2 and TRBJ1-5; 8 bases are shared with TRBD1. The CDR3 totals 13 residues. Germline loops: CDR1 SNHLY, CDR2 FYNNEI. V lost 6 bases to trimming and J lost 6 bases; unmatched junction nucleotides: 4. The CDR3 here is CASSGQGSQPQHF. The CDR3 DNA reads as TGTGCCAGCAGCGGACAGGGAAGTCAGCCCCAGCATTTT.

This clone occurred many times. The rearrangement uses TRBV15 and TRBJ1-6; 7 bases are a match to TRBD1. The CDR3 contains 15 residues. After removal of 2 bases from V and 6 bases from J, the junction contained 4 bases not matched to a gene. Germline-derived CDR1 and CDR2 are LNHNV and YYDKDF (reference sequence). In DNA, the CDR3 is TGTGCCACCAGCAGATCGACAGGGCGTAATTCACCCCTCCACTTT. It translates to CATSRSTGRNSPLHF.

This clone appeared many times. The J gene is TRBJ1-1, the V gene TRBV19, with no clear D. Germline lookup yields CDR1 LNHDA and CDR2 SQIVND (reference sequence). The length of the CDR3 is 12 residues. Trimming stripped 7 bases from V and 1 base from J, with 7 bases between. This chain's CDR3 is CASTPGNTEAFF. For the CDR3, the DNA is TGTGCCAGTACCCCAGGGAACACTGAAGCTTTCTTT.

Ten or more counts support this clone. V usage is TRBV5-5 and J usage is TRBJ2-1, with TRBD2 identical over 9 bases. The J segment lost 8 bases and the V segment lost 2 bases, leaving 5 bases of the junction unmatched. Germline loops: CDR1 SGHKS, CDR2 YYEKEE (reference sequence). This CDR3 has 14 residues. The CDR3 here is CASSFRTSDYEQFF. The CDR3 DNA is TGTGCCAGCAGCTTTCGGACTAGCGACTATGAGCAGTTCTTC.

The gene calls are TRBV5-1 and TRBJ1-2; D unresolved. CDR3 length equals 15 residues. Germline V gives CDR1 SGHRS, CDR2 YFSETQ. Trimming removed 4 bases at V and 4 bases at J, with 17 bases between. The CDR3 DNA sequence: TGCGCCAGCAGCGAAGTGGCCGGCAGCTCCTATGGCTACACCTTC. This sequence encodes CASSEVAGSSYGYTF.

There are many counts of this clone. The genes are TRBV24-1 and TRBJ2-5, with D perhaps given as TRBD1 or TRBD2 (5 bases each). Germline CDR1 is KGHDR and CDR2 is SFDVKD. The germline V and J ends were trimmed by 10 bases and 3 bases, with 11 bases remaining between them. This CDR3 comprises 12 residues. The CDR3 region has the DNA TGTGCCACTAGGGACCGAAAAGAGACCCAGTACTTC. Translating gives CATRDRKETQYF.

With regard to this clone: The junction departs from germline at one end; a sequencing error may be responsible. J is TRBJ2-1 and V is TRBV6-1; maybe TRBD2 (6 bases). Germline CDR1 is MNHNS and CDR2 is SASEGT. The CDR3 is 14 residues long. The CDR3 sequence: CASKGGTSNNEQFF. The CDR3 DNA follows: TGTGCCAGCAAGGGAGGTACGAGTAACAACGAGCAGTTCTTC.

This clone was observed a few times. The junction shows a germline mismatch at one end, possibly a read error. The CDR3 here is CAISGSSDSGELFF. In DNA, the CDR3 is TGTGCCATCAGTGGCTCCAGTGACAGCGGTGAGCTGTTTTTT. The J gene is TRBJ2-2, the V gene TRBV25-1; D may match TRBD1 or TRBD2 (5 bases each). CDR1 MGHDK and CDR2 SYGVNS come from the germline V gene. This CDR3 contains 14 residues.

Ten or more counts support this clone. This chain joins TRBV18 and TRBJ1-1, with D uncertain. Trimming removed 3 bases from V and 4 bases from J, with 18 bases in between. Germline V gene lookup returns CDR1 KGHSH and CDR2 LQKENI. The CDR3 is made up of 16 amino acids. Written as DNA, the CDR3 is TGTGCCAGCTCACCGCGATTATCCGGCGGGAGCACTGAAGCTTTCTTT. Encoded protein: CASSPRLSGGSTEAFF. The variable domain in full, with the rest retrieved from reference TRBV18 and TRBJ1-1, is NAGVMQNPRHLVRRRGQEARLRCSPMKGHSHVYWYRQLPEEGLKFMVYLQKENIIDESGMPKERFSAEFPKEGPSILRIQQVVRGDSAAYFCASSPRLSGGSTEAFFGQGTRLTVV.

There are many counts of this clone. The J gene is TRBJ1-2, the V gene TRBV5-6; D is ambiguous. The CDR3 is made up of 15 amino acids. The ends were cut back, 6 bases at V and 5 bases at J, with 20 bases in the middle. Germline CDR1 is SGHDT and CDR2 is YYEEEE. CDR3 coding DNA: TGTGCCAGCAAGCTTGGGTTGGTACCTGGGTATGGCTACACCTTC. It specifies CASKLGLVPGYGYTF.

This clone was found many times. This could be a read error, since a much larger clone is one nucleotide away. Distinct nucleotide sequences in the sample also encode this CDR3. This chain links TRBV19 with TRBJ1-1, with D unresolved. This CDR3 region has 12 residues. Germline V gene data show CDR1 as LNHDA and CDR2 as SQIVND (reference sequence). V was shortened by 4 bases and J by 14 bases, with 17 bases between the two germline ends. As DNA, the CDR3 is TGTGCCAGTAGTACAGTTGGCAAGTCGGCATTCTTT. Translating it yields CASSTVGKSAFF. Together with reference TRBV19 and TRBJ1-1, the CDR3 gives the full variable domain: DGGITQSPKYLFRKEGQNVTLSCEQNLNHDAMYWYRQDPGQGLRLIYYSQIVNDFQKGDIAEGYSVSREKKESFPLTVTSAQKNPTAFYLCASSTVGKSAFFGQGTRLTVV.

This clone came up many times. The chain uses TRBV7-9 and TRBJ1-1, with D tentatively TRBD1 (5 bases). Germline V gene lookup returns CDR1 SEHNR and CDR2 FQNEAQ (reference sequence). CDR3 size: 11 residues. Trimming left V 8 bases short and J 6 bases short, with 10 bases between. This CDR3 reads CASQLGAEAFF. The DNA of the CDR3 is TGTGCCAGCCAATTAGGGGCTGAAGCTTTCTTT.

Worth noting for this clone: One end of the junction is discordant with germline, which a read error may explain. The chain has TRBV7-8 and TRBJ1-1; a weak D match, TRBD1 (5 bases). The length of the CDR3 is 12 residues. Germline V gene lookup returns CDR1 SGHVS and CDR2 FQNEAQ. CDR3 in amino acids: CASRLSDTEDFF. CDR3 bases: TGTGCCAGCAGATTATCGGACACTGAAGATTTCTTT. The whole variable domain, filled in from reference TRBV7-8 and TRBJ1-1, reads GAGVSQSPRYKVAKRGQDVALRCDPISGHVSLFWYQQALGQGPEFLTYFQNEAQLDKSGLPSDRFFAERPEGSVSTLKIQRTQQEDSAVYLCASRLSDTEDFFGQGTRLTVV.

This clone was counted at least ten times. This chain joins TRBV6-1 and TRBJ2-5, with 9 nucleotides matching TRBD2. There are 14 residues in the CDR3. Germline values: CDR1 MNHNS, CDR2 SASEGT. Unmatched junction bases numbered 5, after V lost 4 bases and J lost 5 bases. Here the CDR3 DNA reads TGTGCCAGCAGTGGCCTAGCGGGAATCGAGACCCAGTACTTC. This encodes CASSGLAGIETQYF.

This clone was found many times. The chain combines TRBV24-1 with TRBJ2-2; TRBD1 matches at 8 bases. The CDR3 totals 13 residues. Germline lookup yields CDR1 KGHDR and CDR2 SFDVKD. Trimming cost V 9 bases and J 8 bases; bases outside gene matches: 7. CDR3 sequence: CATQGAYTGELFF. CDR3 sequence (DNA): TGTGCCACCCAGGGGGCCTATACGGGGGAGCTGTTTTTT.

This clone appeared many times. A much larger clone sits a single nucleotide away, making a read error possible. Other DNA sequences in the same sample also yield this CDR3. The V call is TRBV14, the J call TRBJ1-1, with D possibly matching TRBD1 (5 bases). V was clipped by 0 bases and J by 0 bases, with 14 bases between them. This CDR3 is 17 amino acids long. The germline gives CDR1 SGHDN, CDR2 FVKESK. CDR3: CASSQDGTQELNTEAFF. Here the CDR3 DNA reads TGTGCCAGCAGCCAAGATGGGACCCAGGAATTGAACACTGAAGCTTTCTTT.

Only a few counts were recorded for this clone. A read error may produce the germline difference seen at one junction end. The rearrangement links TRBV15 to TRBJ1-1, with D perhaps TRBD1 (6 bases). The CDR3 length is 15 residues. Germline assignment: CDR1 LNHNV and CDR2 YYDKDF (reference sequence). CDR3 coding DNA: TGTGCCACCAGCAGAGGGGACACCGTGAACACTGAAGCTTTATTT. This gives the protein CATSRGDTVNTEALF.

This clone was counted many times. The V call is TRBV19, the J call TRBJ2-1; possibly TRBD2 for D (6 bases). Per the germline V gene, CDR1 is LNHDA and CDR2 is SQIVND (reference sequence). The CDR3 is 13 residues long. V was clipped by 4 bases and J by 8 bases, with 12 bases between them. CDR3 residues: CASSTTSSYEQFF. Written as DNA, the CDR3 is TGTGCCAGTAGTACGACTAGTTCCTATGAGCAGTTCTTC.

This clone was seen many times. The rearrangement joins TRBV28 to TRBJ2-4; TRBD2 matches 11 bases. The CDR3 totals 12 residues. The germline V gene has CDR1 MDHEN and CDR2 SYDVKM. With 5 bases clipped from V and 9 bases from J, the junction kept 0 bases outside the gene matches. Here the CDR3 DNA reads TGTGCCAGCAGTGGGACTAGCGGCATTCAGTACTTC. It yields the protein CASSGTSGIQYF.

This chain uses TRBV6-1 with TRBJ2-7, with 10 bases identical to TRBD2. Germline CDR1 and CDR2: MNHNS and SASEGT. The junction had 19 bases not matched to a gene; V was cut back by 6 bases and J by 11 bases. This CDR3 spans 16 amino acids. The CDR3 loop is CASRRPNSGRAWEKYF. The DNA of the CDR3 is TGTGCCAGCAGGCGCCCGAACAGCGGGAGGGCCTGGGAGAAGTACTTC.

Many counts were recorded for this clone. V is TRBV7-2 and J is TRBJ1-3; D not resolved. Germline V gene data show CDR1 as SGHTA and CDR2 as FQGNSA. The germline V and J ends were trimmed by 6 bases and 5 bases, with 11 bases remaining between them. This CDR3 comprises 13 residues. CDR3 amino acids: CASSSDGRNTIYF. CDR3 nucleotides: TGTGCCAGCAGTTCGGACGGGAGAAACACCATATATTTT. Drawing the rest from reference TRBV7-2 and TRBJ1-3, the complete variable domain is GAGVSQSPSNKVTEKGKDVELRCDPISGHTALYWYRQSLGQGLEFLIYFQGNSAPDKSGLPSDRFSAERTGGSVSTLTIQRTQQEDSAVYLCASSSDGRNTIYFGEGSWLTVV.

The genes are TRBV6-1 and TRBJ2-7; D may be TRBD2 (6 bases). The germline V gene encodes CDR1 MNHNS and CDR2 SASEGT. This CDR3 region has 11 residues. The ends were cut back, 10 bases at V and 6 bases at J, with 13 bases in the middle. In nucleotides, the CDR3 is TGTGCCATCCATGGGAGGTTCGAGCAGTACTTC. Amino acid sequence: CAIHGRFEQYF.

This clone has a count of ten or more. The rearrangement joins TRBV7-3 to TRBJ2-1, with D unclear. V gave up 5 bases and J gave up 8 bases, with 19 bases separating them. CDR1 and CDR2 from the germline V gene are SGHTA and FQGTGA. The CDR3 spans 15 residues. CDR3 sequence reads: CASSDPPGSGDEQFF. The CDR3 nucleotides are TGTGCCAGCAGCGACCCCCCCGGGTCCGGCGATGAGCAGTTCTTC. Filled out from reference TRBV7-3 and TRBJ2-1, the complete variable domain reads GAGVSQTPSNKVTEKGKYVELRCDPISGHTALYWYRQSLGQGPEFLIYFQGTGAADDSGLPNDRFFAVRPEGSVSTLKIQRTERGDSAVYLCASSDPPGSGDEQFFGPGTRLTVL.

This clone was counted ten times or more. V gene TRBV15 combines with J gene TRBJ1-2, with D uncertain. V lost 4 bases and J 2 bases, leaving 11 bases between the germline ends. Germline CDR1 and CDR2: LNHNV and YYDKDF (reference sequence). The CDR3 extends over 14 amino acids. In nucleotides, the CDR3 is TGTGCCACCAGCAAGAAGGCAGCGAACTATGGCTACACCTTC. It translates to CATSKKAANYGYTF.

This clone has at least ten counts. This chain links TRBV20-1 with TRBJ2-3; D may be TRBD1 (5 bases). Germline assignment: CDR1 DFQATT and CDR2 SNEGSKA (reference sequence). Trimming took off 0 bases at V and 4 bases at J, with 14 bases between the two ends. The CDR3 has 15 amino acids. DNA of the CDR3: TGCAGTGCTAGAGAAGGCTTCGGCAGGGCAGATACGCAGTATTTT. It yields the protein CSAREGFGRADTQYF.

This clone came up many times. The V and J genes are TRBV6-1 and TRBJ1-6, with TRBD1 as a possible D gene (5 bases). The germline gives CDR1 MNHNS, CDR2 SASEGT. Trimming left V 6 bases short and J 7 bases short, with 13 bases between. The CDR3 contains 14 residues. Written as DNA, the CDR3 is TGTGCCAGCAGCGAACCGGGGGAGAATTCACCCCTCCACTTT. Protein product: CASSEPGENSPLHF.

The chain carries TRBV20-1 and TRBJ2-7; 10 nucleotides agree with TRBD2. The CDR3 runs to 17 residues. CDR1 and CDR2 from the germline V gene are DFQATT and SNEGSKA (reference sequence). J gave up 2 bases and V 0 bases, and 10 bases lay outside the gene matches. The CDR3 protein is CSARDVLAGLDAYEQYF. The CDR3 nucleotides read TGCAGTGCTAGAGATGTACTAGCGGGATTGGATGCCTACGAGCAGTACTTC.